What follows are 27 T cell receptor beta chains derived from one specimen sequenced in a study of blood T cell repertoires in COVID-19. TCRdb keeps only in-frame clones here, not all; method: immunoSEQ multiplex PCR. The data contain fewer than 40,000 clones, approximately 86% of them singletons. The sample taken for sequencing was peripheral blood. The receptors were sampled from an elderly woman with active or convalescent COVID-19.

The chain links TRBV5-1 to TRBJ1-4, with D hard to call. Germline CDR1 is SGHRS and CDR2 is YFSETQ. The CDR3 length is 15 residues. V was clipped by 0 bases and J by 10 bases, with 16 bases between them. The chain's CDR3 is CASSLAASSAGKLFF. The CDR3 DNA reads as TGCGCCAGCAGCTTGGCCGCCTCGTCAGCGGGAAAACTGTTTTTT.

This sequence joins TRBV5-1 and TRBJ1-2, with TRBD1 matching over 9 bases. The germline gives CDR1 SGHRS, CDR2 YFSETQ. J gave up 5 bases and V 4 bases, and 6 bases lay outside the gene matches. The CDR3 consists of 14 residues. Here the CDR3 DNA reads TGCGCCAGCAGCATGGGACAGGGCAGATATGGCTACACCTTC. Its translation is CASSMGQGRYGYTF.

The chain carries TRBV19 and TRBJ1-5, with 9 bases lining up with TRBD1. The CDR3 runs to 15 residues. Looked up from germline, CDR1 is LNHDA and CDR2 is SQIVND (reference sequence). The V gene end was trimmed by 7 bases and the J gene end by 0 bases; junction bases not matched to a gene: 4. Written as DNA, the CDR3 is TGTGCCAGTATGCCGGGACAGGGTAGCAATCAGCCCCAGCATTTT. This translates into CASMPGQGSNQPQHF.

CDR3 sequence: CASSRTDTGELFF. CDR3 bases: TGTGCCAGCAGCCGGACAGACACCGGGGAGCTGTTTTTT. The chain uses TRBV28 and TRBJ2-2; maybe TRBD1 (6 bases). V lost 6 bases and J lost 3, with 8 bases in between. In germline, CDR1 is MDHEN, CDR2 SYDVKM. This CDR3 is built from 13 residues.

The chain recombines TRBV5-4 with TRBJ1-1, with 8 nucleotides matching TRBD1. CDR1 and CDR2 (germline): SGHNT, YYREEE (reference sequence). V gave up 4 bases and J gave up 1 base; unmatched junction bases: 3. The CDR3 totals 14 residues. In nucleotides, the CDR3 is TGTGCCAGCAGCATCGGACAGGGGAACACTGAAGCTTTCTTT. Encoded protein: CASSIGQGNTEAFF.

The V gene is TRBV30, the J gene TRBJ1-5; D uncertain. Germline CDR1 reads GTSNPN; CDR2 reads SVGIG (reference sequence). Trimming took off 1 base at V and 3 bases at J, with 7 bases between the two ends. This CDR3 has 13 residues. This CDR3 is CAWSAQYNQPQHF. In DNA, the CDR3 is TGTGCCTGGAGTGCACAGTACAATCAGCCCCAGCATTTT.

The genes are TRBV5-1 and TRBJ1-2, with TRBD1 as a possible D gene (5 bases). Germline-derived CDR1 and CDR2 are SGHRS and YFSETQ. This CDR3 contains 15 residues. V lost 5 bases and J 10 bases, leaving 24 bases between the germline ends. Here the CDR3 DNA reads TGCGCCAGCAGGGCAAACGGGGGGACCTTCCTTCACTACACCTTC. Translated, it gives CASRANGGTFLHYTF.

The J gene is TRBJ2-1, the V gene TRBV3-1 (or the pseudogene TRBV3-2), with 10 bases fitting TRBD2. V lost 4 bases to trimming and J lost 8 bases; unmatched junction nucleotides: 5. Germline V gene sequence: CDR1 LGHDT, CDR2 YNNKEL (reference sequence). The length of the CDR3 is 14 residues. The CDR3 loop is CASSRSGGNDEQFF. Here the CDR3 DNA reads TGTGCCAGCAGCCGTAGCGGGGGGAACGATGAGCAGTTCTTC.

V and J are TRBV12-5 and TRBJ1-3; no reliable D call. Trimming took 0 bases from V and 0 from J, leaving 12 bases between them. Germline V CDR1 and CDR2: LGHNT, FRNRAP. The CDR3 is made up of 17 amino acids. CDR3 amino acids: CASGLVVSTRSGNTIYF. DNA of the CDR3: TGTGCTAGTGGTTTGGTAGTATCCACGCGCTCTGGAAACACCATATATTTT.

The rearrangement uses TRBV5-4 and TRBJ2-4; D is perhaps TRBD1 (6 bases). This CDR3 spans 15 amino acids. Per germline, CDR1 SGHNT and CDR2 YYREEE (reference sequence). Trimming removed 0 bases at V and 4 bases at J, with 11 bases between. Here the CDR3 reads CASSLDRATKNIQYF. The CDR3 DNA is TGTGCCAGCAGCTTGGACAGGGCAACGAAAAACATTCAGTACTTC.

The DNA of the CDR3 is TGTGCCAGCAGCCGGCTGACAGGGGTTCAGCCCCAGCATTTT. Its protein is CASSRLTGVQPQHF. This chain links TRBV7-2 with TRBJ1-5, with 8 bases fitting TRBD1. Trimming at V came to 5 bases and at J to 6 bases, leaving 6 bases not matched to a gene. Germline CDR1 is SGHTA and CDR2 is FQGNSA. The CDR3 consists of 14 residues.

V gene TRBV5-1 combines with J gene TRBJ1-1; 11 nucleotides agree with TRBD1. Germline CDR1 and CDR2: SGHRS and YFSETQ. J lost 0 bases, V lost 4 bases, and 8 bases had no gene match. CDR3 length equals 17 residues. CDR3 region: CASSTGQGAGVNTEAFF. CDR3 nucleotide sequence: TGCGCCAGCAGCACTGGACAGGGGGCGGGAGTGAACACTGAAGCTTTCTTT.

The rearrangement links TRBV2 to TRBJ2-2; D is possibly TRBD2 (6 bases). Trimming removed 5 bases from V and 6 bases from J, with 13 bases in between. Germline lookup yields CDR1 SNHLY and CDR2 FYNNEI. The CDR3 is made up of 14 amino acids. The CDR3 sequence: CASSPGLTPGELFF. The CDR3 region has the DNA TGTGCCAGCAGTCCCGGACTAACGCCCGGGGAGCTGTTTTTT. The whole variable domain, filled in from reference TRBV2 and TRBJ2-2, reads EPEVTQTPSHQVTQMGQEVILRCVPISNHLYFYWYRQILGQKVEFLVSFYNNEISEKSEIFDDQFSVERPDGSNFTLKIRSTKLEDSAMYFCASSPGLTPGELFFGEGSRLTVL.

The chain joins TRBV5-1 to TRBJ2-3, with TRBD2 matching over 15 bases. The CDR3 totals 18 residues. Germline lookup yields CDR1 SGHRS and CDR2 YFSETQ. The V segment lost 0 bases and the J segment 0 bases; nucleotides outside the gene matches: 2. The CDR3 loop is CASSLVGLAGGSTDTQYF. CDR3 in DNA: TGCGCCAGCAGCTTGGTCGGACTAGCGGGGGGGAGCACAGATACGCAGTATTTT.

This chain joins TRBV11-2 and TRBJ2-7, with D perhaps TRBD2 (7 bases). CDR3 length: 14 amino acids. The V gene lost 5 bases and the J gene lost 3 bases, with 14 bases spanning the gap. Germline loops: CDR1 SGHAT, CDR2 FQNNGV. The CDR3 coding sequence is TGTGCCAGCAGCCCAGCGGGACAAAACTACGAGCAGTACTTC. Its translation: CASSPAGQNYEQYF.

J is TRBJ2-4 and V is TRBV28; the D gene is possibly TRBD2 (5 bases). The CDR3 sequence is 15 residues long. V was clipped by 1 base and J by 3 bases, with 10 bases between them. In germline, CDR1 is MDHEN, CDR2 SYDVKM. In nucleotides, the CDR3 is TGTGCCAGCAGTTTATACGGGGTAGACAAAAACATTCAGTACTTC. This translates into CASSLYGVDKNIQYF.

The chain has TRBV11-2 and TRBJ2-7; 10 bases line up with TRBD2. The CDR3 is made up of 15 amino acids. Germline V lookup: CDR1 SGHAT, CDR2 FQNNGV. The ends lost 6 bases at V and 2 bases at J; junction bases unmatched: 7. The CDR3 loop is CASRQTSGKAYEQYF. The CDR3 DNA sequence: TGTGCCAGCAGACAAACTAGCGGGAAGGCCTACGAGCAGTACTTC.

The chain joins TRBV6-5 to TRBJ1-3; D not resolved. Trimming pared 2 bases from V and 1 base from J, leaving 6 bases between. The CDR3 has 14 amino acids. The germline V gene has CDR1 MNHEY and CDR2 SVGAGI. The CDR3 loop reads CASSYRVSGNTIYF. The CDR3 region has the DNA TGTGCCAGCAGTTACCGGGTGTCTGGAAACACCATATATTTT.

CDR3: CATSDEDRVANEQFF. The CDR3 nucleotides are TGTGCCACCAGTGACGAGGACAGGGTAGCCAATGAGCAGTTCTTC. This rearrangement joins TRBV24-1 to TRBJ2-1, with TRBD1 matching over 8 bases. CDR1 is KGHDR and CDR2 is SFDVKD in the germline V gene. V lost 4 bases to trimming and J lost 6 bases; unmatched junction nucleotides: 7. This CDR3 is built from 15 residues.

The chain carries TRBV2 and TRBJ2-5, with 11 bases matching TRBD2. CDR3 length: 17 amino acids. After removal of 3 bases from V and 2 bases from J, the junction contained 8 bases not matched to a gene. The germline V gene has CDR1 SNHLY and CDR2 FYNNEI. CDR3 nucleotide sequence: TGTGCCAGCAGTGACGTGATACTAGCGGGAGATCAAGAGACCCAGTACTTC. The encoded protein is CASSDVILAGDQETQYF. The variable domain in full, with the rest retrieved from reference TRBV2 and TRBJ2-5, is EPEVTQTPSHQVTQMGQEVILRCVPISNHLYFYWYRQILGQKVEFLVSFYNNEISEKSEIFDDQFSVERPDGSNFTLKIRSTKLEDSAMYFCASSDVILAGDQETQYFGPGTRLLVL.

As to this clone: This sample also contains other DNA sequences that code for the same CDR3. V gene TRBV5-1 combines with J gene TRBJ2-2; 11 bases line up with TRBD2. The CDR3 length is 16 residues. The ends lost 7 bases at V and 6 bases at J; junction bases unmatched: 11. In germline, CDR1 is SGHRS, CDR2 YFSETQ. CDR3 in amino acids: CASEDNLAGGPGELFF. CDR3 in DNA: TGCGCCAGCGAGGACAATTTAGCGGGGGGGCCCGGGGAGCTGTTTTTT.

This clone was counted once. The chain recombines TRBV7-8 with TRBJ2-7; 7 nucleotides line up with TRBD1. This CDR3 comprises 14 residues. The V segment lost 1 base and the J segment 3 bases; nucleotides outside the gene matches: 3. Germline V gene sequence: CDR1 SGHVS, CDR2 FQNEAQ. The CDR3 DNA is TGTGCCAGCAGCTTAGGAGGACAGGACTACGAGCAGTACTTC. This codes for CASSLGGQDYEQYF.

This clone was observed a handful of times. The chain recombines TRBV6-5 with TRBJ2-7, with D unclear. Germline CDR1 reads MNHEY; CDR2 reads SVGAGI. V was shortened by 9 bases and J by 3 bases, with 12 bases between the two germline ends. The CDR3 consists of 12 residues. The CDR3 DNA reads as TGTGCCAGTTCCGACGGAGACTACGAGCAGTACTTC. It encodes CASSDGDYEQYF.

The chain employs TRBV18 and TRBJ1-2; possible D gene TRBD1, 5 bases. Trimming removed 2 bases from V and 1 base from J, with 5 bases in between. CDR1 KGHSH and CDR2 LQKENI come from the germline V gene. This CDR3 comprises 13 residues. CDR3 DNA sequence: TGTGCCAGCTCACCAGACAGTAACTATGGCTACACCTTC. Its protein is CASSPDSNYGYTF.

The V gene is TRBV7-2, the J gene TRBJ1-5; 9 bases are a match to TRBD1. Germline V gives CDR1 SGHTA, CDR2 FQGNSA. The CDR3 is 15 residues long. The J segment lost 6 bases and the V segment lost 4 bases, leaving 7 bases of the junction unmatched. The CDR3 DNA reads TGTGCCAGCAGCTCCGGGACAGGGCCGAGTCAGCCCCAGCATTTT. It specifies CASSSGTGPSQPQHF. Variable domain in full (rest from reference TRBV7-2 and TRBJ1-5): GAGVSQSPSNKVTEKGKDVELRCDPISGHTALYWYRQSLGQGLEFLIYFQGNSAPDKSGLPSDRFSAERTGGSVSTLTIQRTQQEDSAVYLCASSSGTGPSQPQHFGDGTRLSIL.

This clone has a handful of counts. The rearrangement links TRBV15 to TRBJ1-3; no clear D. Germline loops: CDR1 LNHNV, CDR2 YYDKDF (reference sequence). V was pared by 5 bases and J by 0 bases, with 17 bases between. CDR3 length: 17 amino acids. CDR3 nucleotide sequence: TGTGCCACCAGCCCAACCGGAGGTTCTACCTCTGGAAACACCATATATTTT. Its translation: CATSPTGGSTSGNTIYF.

This clone was observed a single time. The rearrangement joins TRBV18 to TRBJ2-7, with 7 bases that match TRBD1. The CDR3 is 15 residues long. The germline CDR1 and CDR2 sequences are KGHSH and LQKENI. V dropped 3 bases and J dropped 4; count of bases not matched to a gene: 9. The DNA of the CDR3 is TGTGCCAGCTCACCCCTGGGTCAGGGGGAGTACGAGCAGTACTTC. It encodes CASSPLGQGEYEQYF. Looking up the rest from reference TRBV18 and TRBJ2-7 gives the full variable domain: NAGVMQNPRHLVRRRGQEARLRCSPMKGHSHVYWYRQLPEEGLKFMVYLQKENIIDESGMPKERFSAEFPKEGPSILRIQQVVRGDSAAYFCASSPLGQGEYEQYFGPGTRLTVT.